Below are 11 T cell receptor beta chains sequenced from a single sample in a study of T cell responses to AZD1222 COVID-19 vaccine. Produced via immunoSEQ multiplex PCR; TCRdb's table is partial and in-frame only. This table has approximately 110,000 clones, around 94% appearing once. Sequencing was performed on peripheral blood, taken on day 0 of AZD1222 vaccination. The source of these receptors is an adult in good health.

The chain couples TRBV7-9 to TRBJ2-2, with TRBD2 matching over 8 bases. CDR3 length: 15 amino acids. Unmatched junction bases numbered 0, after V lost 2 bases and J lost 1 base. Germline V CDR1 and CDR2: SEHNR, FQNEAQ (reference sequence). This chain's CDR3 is CASSLTSGNTGELFF. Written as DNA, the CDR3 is TGTGCCAGCAGCTTAACTAGCGGGAACACCGGGGAGCTGTTTTTT.

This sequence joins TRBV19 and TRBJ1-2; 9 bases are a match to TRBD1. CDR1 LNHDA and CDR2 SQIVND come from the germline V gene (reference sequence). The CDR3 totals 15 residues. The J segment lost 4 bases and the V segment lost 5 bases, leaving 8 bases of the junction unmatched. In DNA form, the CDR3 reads TGTGCCAGTAGTCTCCGCGGGACAGGGCGCTATGGCTACACCTTC. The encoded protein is CASSLRGTGRYGYTF.

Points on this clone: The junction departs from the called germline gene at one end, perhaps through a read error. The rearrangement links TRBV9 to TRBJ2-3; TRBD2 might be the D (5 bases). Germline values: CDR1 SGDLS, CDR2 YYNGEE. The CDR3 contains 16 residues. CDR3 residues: CTSSAPRGSSTDTQYF. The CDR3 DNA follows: TGTACCAGCAGCGCCCCCCGGGGATCTAGCACAGATACGCAGTATTTT.

The CDR3 spells CASSPGFTNEKLFF. The CDR3 bases are TGTGCCAGCAGCCCGGGGTTCACTAATGAAAAACTGTTTTTT. The chain has TRBV27 and TRBJ1-4, with D unresolved. Looked up from germline, CDR1 is MNHEY and CDR2 is SMNVEV (reference sequence). V shed 6 bases and J shed 2 bases, with 10 bases lying between them. The CDR3 is 14 residues long.

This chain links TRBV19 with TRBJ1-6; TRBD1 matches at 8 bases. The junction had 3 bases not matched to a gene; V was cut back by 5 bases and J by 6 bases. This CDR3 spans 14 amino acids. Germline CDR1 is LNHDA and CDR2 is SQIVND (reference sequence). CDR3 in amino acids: CASSVDRGNSPLHF. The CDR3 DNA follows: TGTGCCAGTAGTGTTGACAGGGGTAATTCACCCCTCCACTTT.

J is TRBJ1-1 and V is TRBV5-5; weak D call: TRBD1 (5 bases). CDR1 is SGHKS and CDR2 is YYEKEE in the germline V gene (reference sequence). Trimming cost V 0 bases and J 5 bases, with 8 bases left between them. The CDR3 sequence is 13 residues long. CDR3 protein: CASSLEGVTEAFF. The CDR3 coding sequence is TGTGCCAGCAGCTTGGAAGGGGTTACTGAAGCTTTCTTT.

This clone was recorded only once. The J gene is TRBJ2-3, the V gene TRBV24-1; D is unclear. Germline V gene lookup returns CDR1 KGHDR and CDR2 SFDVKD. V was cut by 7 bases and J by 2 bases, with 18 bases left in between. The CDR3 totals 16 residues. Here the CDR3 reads CATSDRIAETTDTQYF. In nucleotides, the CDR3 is TGTGCCACCAGCGATCGTATCGCGGAAACCACAGATACGCAGTATTTT.

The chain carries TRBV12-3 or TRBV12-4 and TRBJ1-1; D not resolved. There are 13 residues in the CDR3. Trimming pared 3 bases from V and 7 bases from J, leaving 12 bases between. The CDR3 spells CASSFSRAGEAFF. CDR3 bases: TGTGCCAGCAGTTTCAGTCGGGCCGGTGAAGCTTTCTTT.

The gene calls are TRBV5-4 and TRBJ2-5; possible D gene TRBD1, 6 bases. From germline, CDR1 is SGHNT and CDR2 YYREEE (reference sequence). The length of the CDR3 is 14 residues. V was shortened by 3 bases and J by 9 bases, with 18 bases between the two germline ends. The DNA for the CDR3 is TGTGCCAGCAGCTCCGGGACACCCAAGAGTCCCCAGTACTTC. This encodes CASSSGTPKSPQYF. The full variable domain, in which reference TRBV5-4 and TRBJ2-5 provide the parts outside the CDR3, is ETGVTQSPTHLIKTRGQQVTLRCSSQSGHNTVSWYQQALGQGPQFIFQYYREEENGRGNFPPRFSGLQFPNYSSELNVNALELDDSALYLCASSSGTPKSPQYFGPGTRLLVL.

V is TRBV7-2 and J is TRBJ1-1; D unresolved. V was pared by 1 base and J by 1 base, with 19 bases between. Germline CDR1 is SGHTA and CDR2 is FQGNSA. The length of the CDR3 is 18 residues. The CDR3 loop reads CASSLVFQVSQRNTEAFF. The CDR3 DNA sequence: TGTGCCAGCAGCTTAGTTTTCCAGGTTTCGCAGCGGAACACTGAAGCTTTCTTT.

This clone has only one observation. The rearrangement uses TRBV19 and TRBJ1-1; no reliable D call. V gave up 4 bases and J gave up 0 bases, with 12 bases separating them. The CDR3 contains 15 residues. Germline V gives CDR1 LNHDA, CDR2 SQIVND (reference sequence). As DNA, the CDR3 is TGTGCCAGTAGTAATGCCAGACTCATGAACACTGAAGCTTTCTTT. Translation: CASSNARLMNTEAFF.